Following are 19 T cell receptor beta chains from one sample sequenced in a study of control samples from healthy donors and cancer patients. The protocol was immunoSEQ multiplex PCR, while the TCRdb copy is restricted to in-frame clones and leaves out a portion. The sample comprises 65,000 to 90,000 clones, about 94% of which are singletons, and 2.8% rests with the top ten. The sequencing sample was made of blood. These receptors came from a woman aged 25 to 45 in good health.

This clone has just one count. CDR3 sequence: CVRSFQSGAEAFF. The CDR3 DNA reads TGTGTCAGAAGCTTCCAGTCTGGCGCTGAAGCTTTCTTT. This sequence joins TRBV7-5 and TRBJ1-1. TRBV7-5 is designated a pseudogene. This CDR3 contains 13 residues.

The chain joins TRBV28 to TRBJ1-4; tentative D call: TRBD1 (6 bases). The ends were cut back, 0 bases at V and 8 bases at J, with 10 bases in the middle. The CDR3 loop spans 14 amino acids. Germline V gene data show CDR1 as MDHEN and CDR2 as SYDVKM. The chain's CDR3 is CASSLWQGREKLFF. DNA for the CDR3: TGTGCCAGCAGTTTATGGCAGGGGAGGGAAAAACTGTTTTTT.

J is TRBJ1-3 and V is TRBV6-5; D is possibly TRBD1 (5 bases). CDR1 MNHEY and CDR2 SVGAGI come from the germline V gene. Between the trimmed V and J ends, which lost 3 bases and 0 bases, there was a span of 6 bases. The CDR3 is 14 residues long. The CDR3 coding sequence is TGTGCCAGCAGTTATGACAGCTCTGGAAACACCATATATTTT. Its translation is CASSYDSSGNTIYF.

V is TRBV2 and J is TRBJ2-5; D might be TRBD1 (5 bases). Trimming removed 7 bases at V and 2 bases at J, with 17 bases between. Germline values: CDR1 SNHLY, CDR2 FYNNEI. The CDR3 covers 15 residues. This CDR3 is CASTQDQGRQETQYF. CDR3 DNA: TGTGCCAGCACCCAAGATCAGGGAAGACAAGAGACCCAGTACTTC.

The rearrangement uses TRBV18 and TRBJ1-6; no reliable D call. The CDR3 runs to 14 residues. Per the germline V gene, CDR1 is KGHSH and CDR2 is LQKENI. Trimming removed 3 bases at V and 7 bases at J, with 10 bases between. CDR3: CASSPAGKNSPLHF. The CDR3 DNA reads TGTGCCAGCTCACCGGCGGGAAAAAATTCACCCCTCCACTTT.

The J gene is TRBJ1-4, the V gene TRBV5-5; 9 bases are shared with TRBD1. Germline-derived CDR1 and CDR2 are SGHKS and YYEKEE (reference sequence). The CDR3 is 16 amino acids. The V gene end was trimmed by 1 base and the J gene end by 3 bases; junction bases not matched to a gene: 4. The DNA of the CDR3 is TGTGCCAGCAGCTTGAACCGGGACAGGGCTAATGAAAAACTGTTTTTT. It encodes CASSLNRDRANEKLFF.

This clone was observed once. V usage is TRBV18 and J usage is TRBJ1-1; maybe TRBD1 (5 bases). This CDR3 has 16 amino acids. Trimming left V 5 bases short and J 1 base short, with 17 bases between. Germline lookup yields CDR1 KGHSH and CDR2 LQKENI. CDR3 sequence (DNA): TGTGCCAGCTCAACCAACCAGGGCACGGGGAACACTGAAGCTTTCTTT. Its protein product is CASSTNQGTGNTEAFF.

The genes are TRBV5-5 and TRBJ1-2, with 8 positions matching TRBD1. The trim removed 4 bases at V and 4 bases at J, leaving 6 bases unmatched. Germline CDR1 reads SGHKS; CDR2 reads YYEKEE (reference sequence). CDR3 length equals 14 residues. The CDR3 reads CASSPGTGGYGYTF. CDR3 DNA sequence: TGTGCCAGCAGCCCGGGGACAGGCGGCTATGGCTACACCTTC.

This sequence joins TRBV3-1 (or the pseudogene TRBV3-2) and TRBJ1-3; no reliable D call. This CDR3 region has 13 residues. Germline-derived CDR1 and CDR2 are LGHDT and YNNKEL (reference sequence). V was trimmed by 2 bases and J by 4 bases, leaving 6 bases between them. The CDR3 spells CASSQPPGNTIYF. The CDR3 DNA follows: TGTGCCAGCAGCCAACCGCCGGGAAACACCATATATTTT.

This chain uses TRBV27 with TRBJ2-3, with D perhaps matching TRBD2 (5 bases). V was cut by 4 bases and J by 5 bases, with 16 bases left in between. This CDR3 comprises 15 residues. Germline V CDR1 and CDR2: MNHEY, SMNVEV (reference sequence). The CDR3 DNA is TGTGCCAGCAGTTCGTCTCAGGAAGGAGGAGATACGCAGTATTTT. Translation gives CASSSSQEGGDTQYF.

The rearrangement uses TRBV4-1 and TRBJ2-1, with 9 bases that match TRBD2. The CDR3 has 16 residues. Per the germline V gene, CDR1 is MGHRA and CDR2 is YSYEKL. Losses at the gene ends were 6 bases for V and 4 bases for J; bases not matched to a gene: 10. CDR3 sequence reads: CASSLLGAGGYNEQFF. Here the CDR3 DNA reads TGCGCCAGCAGTCTCCTGGGAGCGGGGGGTTACAATGAGCAGTTCTTC.

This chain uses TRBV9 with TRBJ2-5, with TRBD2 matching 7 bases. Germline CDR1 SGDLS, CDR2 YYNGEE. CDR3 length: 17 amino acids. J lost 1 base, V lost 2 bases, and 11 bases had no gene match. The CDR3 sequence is CASSVTIGGTLQETQYF. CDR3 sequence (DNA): TGTGCCAGCAGCGTTACTATCGGGGGGACCCTCCAAGAGACCCAGTACTTC.

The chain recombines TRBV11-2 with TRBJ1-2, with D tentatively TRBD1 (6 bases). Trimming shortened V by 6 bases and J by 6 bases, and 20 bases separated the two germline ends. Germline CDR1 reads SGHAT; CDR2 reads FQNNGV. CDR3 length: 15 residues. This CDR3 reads CASRPGHRTQDGYTF. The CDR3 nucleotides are TGTGCCAGCAGGCCGGGACATCGGACTCAAGATGGCTACACCTTC.

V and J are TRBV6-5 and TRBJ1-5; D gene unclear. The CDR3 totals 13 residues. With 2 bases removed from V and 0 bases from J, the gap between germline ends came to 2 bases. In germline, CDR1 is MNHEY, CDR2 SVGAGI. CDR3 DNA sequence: TGTGCCAGCAGTTACGGTAGCAATCAGCCCCAGCATTTT. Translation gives CASSYGSNQPQHF.

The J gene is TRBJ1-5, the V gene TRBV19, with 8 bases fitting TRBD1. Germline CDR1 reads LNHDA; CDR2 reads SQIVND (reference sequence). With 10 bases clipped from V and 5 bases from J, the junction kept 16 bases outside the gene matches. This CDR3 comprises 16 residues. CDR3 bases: TGTGCCACCCAGGCGGGGAGCACAGGGGGACATCAGCCCCAGCATTTT. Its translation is CATQAGSTGGHQPQHF.

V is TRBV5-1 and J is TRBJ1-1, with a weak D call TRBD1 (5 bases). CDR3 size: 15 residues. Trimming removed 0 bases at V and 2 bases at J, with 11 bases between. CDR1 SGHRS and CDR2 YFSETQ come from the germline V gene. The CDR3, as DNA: TGCGCCAGCAGCTTGGGGGCAGGGCCCAACACTGAAGCTTTCTTT. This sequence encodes CASSLGAGPNTEAFF.

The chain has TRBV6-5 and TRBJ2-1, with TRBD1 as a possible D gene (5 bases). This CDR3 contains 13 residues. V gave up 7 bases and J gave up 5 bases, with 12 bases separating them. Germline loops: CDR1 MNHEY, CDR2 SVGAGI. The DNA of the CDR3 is TGTGCCAGCAAATACAGGATTGACAATGAGCAGTTCTTC. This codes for CASKYRIDNEQFF.

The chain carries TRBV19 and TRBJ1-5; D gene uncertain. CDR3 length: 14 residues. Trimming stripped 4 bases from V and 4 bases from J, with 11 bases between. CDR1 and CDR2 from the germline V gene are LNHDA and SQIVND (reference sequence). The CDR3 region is CASSTRTENQPQHF. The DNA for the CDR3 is TGTGCCAGTAGTACCCGGACGGAAAATCAGCCCCAGCATTTT.

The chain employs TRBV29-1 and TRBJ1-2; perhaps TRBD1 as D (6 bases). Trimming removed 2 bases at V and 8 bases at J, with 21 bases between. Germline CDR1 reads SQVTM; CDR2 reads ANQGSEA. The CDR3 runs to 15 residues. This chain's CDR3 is CSVERGGLRALGYTF. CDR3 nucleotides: TGCAGCGTTGAACGAGGGGGACTAAGGGCCCTCGGCTACACCTTC.